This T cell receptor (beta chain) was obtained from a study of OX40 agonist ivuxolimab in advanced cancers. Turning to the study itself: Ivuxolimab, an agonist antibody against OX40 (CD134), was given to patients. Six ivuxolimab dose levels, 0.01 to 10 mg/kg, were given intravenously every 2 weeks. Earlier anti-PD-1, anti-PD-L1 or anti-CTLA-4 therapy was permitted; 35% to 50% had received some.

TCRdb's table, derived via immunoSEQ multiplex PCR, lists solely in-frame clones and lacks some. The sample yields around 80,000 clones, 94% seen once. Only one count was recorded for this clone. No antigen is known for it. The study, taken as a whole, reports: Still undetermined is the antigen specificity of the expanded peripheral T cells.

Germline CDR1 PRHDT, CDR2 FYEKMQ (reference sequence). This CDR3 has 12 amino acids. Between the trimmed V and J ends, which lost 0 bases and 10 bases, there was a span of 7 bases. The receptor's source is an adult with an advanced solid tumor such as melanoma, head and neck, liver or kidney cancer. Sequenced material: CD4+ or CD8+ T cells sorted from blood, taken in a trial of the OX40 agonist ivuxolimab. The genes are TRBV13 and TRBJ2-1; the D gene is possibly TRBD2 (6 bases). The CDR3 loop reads CASSLGRDEQFF. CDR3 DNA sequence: TGTGCCAGCAGCTTAGGGCGGGACGAGCAGTTCTTC.